A selection of T cell receptor beta chains follows, all from one sample in a study of cytomegalovirus exposure and HLA in healthy donors. Repertoires were generated with immunoSEQ multiplex PCR, while TCRdb's copy carries only in-frame clones and drops some. The repertoire holds approximately 73,000 clones, 63% seen once, with more than 5% in the top ten. Sequenced: PBMCs. The receptor set was obtained from a man aged 25 to 45 in good health and CMV-seropositive. CDR3s leave out the opening cysteine and the closing phenylalanine or tryptophan. Fields, in order: J gene, clone size, V gene, CDR3 protein. Some rows mark clone size as missing; the rest say once, few, many or name a class of expanded clone.

TRBJ2-1	.	TRBV29-1	SILTGQGAPNEQF
TRBJ2-5	.	TRBV5-5	ASSLTSGSLETQY
TRBJ1-4	.	TRBV6-5	ASKGGLNEKLF
TRBJ1-2	.	TRBV28	ASSLVGGYT
TRBJ1-1	.	TRBV10-2	ASRGQGNTEAF
TRBJ2-1	.	TRBV19	ASSMMGGAGAYNEQF
TRBJ2-1	few	TRBV30	AWGSGSSYNEQF
TRBJ2-7	once	TRBV6-5	ASSPQRSGQY
TRBJ1-4	.	TRBV28	AILNPTNEKLF
TRBJ2-2	.	TRBV6-1	ASRTGITGELF
TRBJ2-2	.	TRBV7-7	ASSPRERSGELF
TRBJ2-1	.	TRBV4-2	ASSQEGEGGGEQF
TRBJ1-1	.	TRBV11-1	ASSRDRNTEAF
TRBJ1-2	.	TRBV6-5	ASSYGTGECGYT
TRBJ2-5	few	TRBV2	ASSEVGLAGGVLVETQY
TRBJ2-2	.	TRBV4-2	ASSQIVLTGELF
TRBJ2-1	.	TRBV28	ASSTPSGGAYNEQF
TRBJ2-7	.	TRBV7-9	ASSTDSYEQY
.	few	TRBV7-9	ASSYGTSYEQY
TRBJ1-2	few	TRBV30	ASGGTNYGYT
.	.	TRBV11-2	ASSLVAGQRGNEQY
TRBJ2-5	.	TRBV6-5	ASSDSGGRGETQY
TRBJ2-3	.	TRBV5-3	ARSYKDFPY
TRBJ1-1	.	TRBV10-3	AISPGTGWGTEAF
TRBJ2-2	.	TRBV6-5	ASSYAEITGELF
TRBJ2-1	.	TRBV6-4	ASSVRENNEQF
TRBJ2-7	.	TRBV10-3	AIISDGGHYEQY
TRBJ2-1	.	TRBV9	ASSLTGLAGAVGSYNEQF
TRBJ1-3	once	TRBV18	ASSPARGRNTIY
TRBJ2-5	.	TRBV7-8	ASRRGAGTGGSETQY
TRBJ1-3	few	TRBV18	ASSPGGPRMANTIY
TRBJ1-6	.	TRBV14	ASSFGTLNSPLH
TRBJ2-7	.	TRBV4-2	ASSQSSGVSYEQY
TRBJ2-1	.	TRBV4-3	ASSQDLREEQF
TRBJ2-1	.	TRBV6-5	ASSYRTSGGNEQF
TRBJ1-4	.	TRBV28	ASSLVADYNEKLF
TRBJ2-3	.	TRBV12-5	ASGLVVTGVTDTQY
TRBJ2-7	few	TRBV7-2	ASSVTGYSYEQY
TRBJ1-6	.	TRBV11-2	ASSLDPGSNSPLH
TRBJ2-1	.	TRBV7-2	ASSLGPGLASEQF
TRBJ2-7	.	TRBV6-5	ASSCSQSGPYEQY
TRBJ2-3	.	TRBV7-9	ASSPRDREKTDTQY
TRBJ1-2	few	TRBV5-1	ASSSYSVYGYT
TRBJ1-1	.	TRBV6-6	ASRPRSPNTEAF
TRBJ1-5	.	TRBV7-2	ASSPGHPSSQPQH
TRBJ1-6	.	TRBV27	ASSLGRNPTEGYSPLH
TRBJ2-3	few	TRBV28	ASRLLHTEEADTQY
TRBJ2-7	.	TRBV18	ASSLNPRGYEQY
TRBJ1-5	once	TRBV5-8	ASSSNSNQPQH
TRBJ2-3	.	TRBV4-1	ASSQGASGTTDTQY